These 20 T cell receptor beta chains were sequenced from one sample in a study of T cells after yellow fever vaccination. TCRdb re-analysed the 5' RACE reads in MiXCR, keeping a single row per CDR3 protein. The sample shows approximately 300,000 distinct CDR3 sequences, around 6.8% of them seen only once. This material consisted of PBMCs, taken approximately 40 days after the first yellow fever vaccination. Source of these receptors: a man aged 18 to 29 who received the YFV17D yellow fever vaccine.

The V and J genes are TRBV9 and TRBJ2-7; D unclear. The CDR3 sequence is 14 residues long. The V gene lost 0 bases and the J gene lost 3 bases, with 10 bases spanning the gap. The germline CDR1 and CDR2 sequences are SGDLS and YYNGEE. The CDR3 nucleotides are TGTGCCAGCAGCGTAGGCGCGGAGAGCTACGAGCAGTACTTC. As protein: CASSVGAESYEQYF.

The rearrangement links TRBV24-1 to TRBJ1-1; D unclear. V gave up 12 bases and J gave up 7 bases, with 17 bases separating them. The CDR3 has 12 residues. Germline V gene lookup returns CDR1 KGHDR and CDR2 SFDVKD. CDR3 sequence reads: CAPKGQTGEAFF. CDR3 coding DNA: TGTGCCCCAAAAGGGCAGACGGGTGAAGCTTTCTTT.

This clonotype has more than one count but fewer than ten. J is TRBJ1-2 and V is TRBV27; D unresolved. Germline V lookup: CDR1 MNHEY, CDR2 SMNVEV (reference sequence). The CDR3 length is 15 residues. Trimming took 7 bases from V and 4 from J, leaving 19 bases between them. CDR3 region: CASTLKGGSGYGYTF. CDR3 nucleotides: TGTGCCAGCACTCTAAAAGGAGGGTCCGGCTATGGCTACACCTTC.

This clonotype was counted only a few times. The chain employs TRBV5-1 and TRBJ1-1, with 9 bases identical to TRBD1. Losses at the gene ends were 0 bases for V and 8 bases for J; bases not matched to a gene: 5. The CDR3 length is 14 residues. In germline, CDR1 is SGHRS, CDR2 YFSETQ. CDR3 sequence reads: CASSLAPGQGEAFF. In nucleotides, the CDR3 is TGCGCCAGCAGCTTGGCCCCGGGACAGGGCGAAGCTTTCTTT.

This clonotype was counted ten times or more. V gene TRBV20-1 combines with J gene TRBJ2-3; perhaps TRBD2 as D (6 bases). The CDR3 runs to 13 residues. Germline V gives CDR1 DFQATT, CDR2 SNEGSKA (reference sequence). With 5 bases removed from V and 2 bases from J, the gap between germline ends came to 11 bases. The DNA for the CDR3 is TGCAGTGCTGTGGGGGGAAACACAGATACGCAGTATTTT. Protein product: CSAVGGNTDTQYF.

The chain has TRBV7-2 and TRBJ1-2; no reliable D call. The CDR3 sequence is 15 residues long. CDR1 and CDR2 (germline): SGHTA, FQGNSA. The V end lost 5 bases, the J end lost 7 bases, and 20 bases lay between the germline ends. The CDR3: CASSLGPHQDAGYTF. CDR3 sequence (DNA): TGTGCCAGCAGCCTAGGACCGCACCAAGACGCTGGCTACACCTTC.

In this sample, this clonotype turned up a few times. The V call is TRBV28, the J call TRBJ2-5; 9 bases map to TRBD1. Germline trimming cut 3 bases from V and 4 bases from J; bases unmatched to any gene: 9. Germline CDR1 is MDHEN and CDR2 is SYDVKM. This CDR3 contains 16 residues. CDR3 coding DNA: TGTGCCAGCAGTTTCCGGGGGACAGGGTTTAGAGAGACCCAGTACTTC. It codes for CASSFRGTGFRETQYF.

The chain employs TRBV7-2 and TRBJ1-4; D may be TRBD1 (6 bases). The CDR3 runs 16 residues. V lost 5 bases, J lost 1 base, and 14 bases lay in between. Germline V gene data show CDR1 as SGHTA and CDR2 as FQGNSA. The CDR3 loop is CASSEQGIRTNEKLFF. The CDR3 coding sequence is TGTGCCAGCAGCGAACAGGGAATAAGAACTAATGAAAAACTGTTTTTT.

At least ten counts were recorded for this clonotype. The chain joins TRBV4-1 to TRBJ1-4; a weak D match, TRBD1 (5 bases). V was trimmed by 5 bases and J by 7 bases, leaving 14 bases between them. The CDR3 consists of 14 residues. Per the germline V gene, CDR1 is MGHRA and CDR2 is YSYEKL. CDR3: CASSADGTREKLFF. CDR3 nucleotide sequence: TGCGCCAGCAGCGCCGACGGGACTCGTGAAAAACTGTTTTTT.

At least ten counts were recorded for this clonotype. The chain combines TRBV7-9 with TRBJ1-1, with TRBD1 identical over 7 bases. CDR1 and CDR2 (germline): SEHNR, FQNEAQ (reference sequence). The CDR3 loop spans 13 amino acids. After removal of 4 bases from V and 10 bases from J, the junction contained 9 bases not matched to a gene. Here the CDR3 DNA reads TGTGCCAGCAGCTCCCGGGAGGGGGCTGGAGCTTTCTTT. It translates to CASSSREGAGAFF.

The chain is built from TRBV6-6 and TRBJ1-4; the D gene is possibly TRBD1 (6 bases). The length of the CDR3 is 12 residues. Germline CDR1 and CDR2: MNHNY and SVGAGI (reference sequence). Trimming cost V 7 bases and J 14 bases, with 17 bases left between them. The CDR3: CASTANPDSLFF. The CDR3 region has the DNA TGTGCCAGCACGGCTAATCCGGACAGCCTGTTTTTT.

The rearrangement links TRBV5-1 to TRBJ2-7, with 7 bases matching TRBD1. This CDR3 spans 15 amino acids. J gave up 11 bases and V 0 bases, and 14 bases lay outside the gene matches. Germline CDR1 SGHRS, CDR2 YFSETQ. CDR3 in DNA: TGCGCCAGCAGCTTGGGGGGGACAGATATGACGAGCAAGTACTTC. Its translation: CASSLGGTDMTSKYF.

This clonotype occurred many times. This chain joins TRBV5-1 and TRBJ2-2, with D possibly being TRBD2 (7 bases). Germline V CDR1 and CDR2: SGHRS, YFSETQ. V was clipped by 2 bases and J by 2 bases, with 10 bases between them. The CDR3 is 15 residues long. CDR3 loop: CASSFGGQNTGELFF. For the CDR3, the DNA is TGCGCCAGCAGCTTCGGGGGGCAAAACACCGGGGAGCTGTTTTTT.

The CDR3 DNA follows: TGTGCCAGCAGTGAAGGCTATCCCGGATCCCCCCAGCATTTT. Its protein product is CASSEGYPGSPQHF. The chain combines TRBV2 with TRBJ1-5, with D unresolved. CDR1 is SNHLY, CDR2 FYNNEI, per germline. Trimming shortened V by 1 base and J by 10 bases, and 14 bases separated the two germline ends. CDR3 size: 14 residues. Full variable domain (rest looked up from reference TRBV2 and TRBJ1-5): EPEVTQTPSHQVTQMGQEVILRCVPISNHLYFYWYRQILGQKVEFLVSFYNNEISEKSEIFDDQFSVERPDGSNFTLKIRSTKLEDSAMYFCASSEGYPGSPQHFGDGTRLSIL.

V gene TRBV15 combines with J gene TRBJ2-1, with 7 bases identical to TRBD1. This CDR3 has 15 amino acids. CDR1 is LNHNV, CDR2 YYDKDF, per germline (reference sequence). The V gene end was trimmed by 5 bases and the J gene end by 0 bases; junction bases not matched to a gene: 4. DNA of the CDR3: TGTGCCACCAGCGCAGACAGGGCCTCCTACAATGAGCAGTTCTTC. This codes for CATSADRASYNEQFF.

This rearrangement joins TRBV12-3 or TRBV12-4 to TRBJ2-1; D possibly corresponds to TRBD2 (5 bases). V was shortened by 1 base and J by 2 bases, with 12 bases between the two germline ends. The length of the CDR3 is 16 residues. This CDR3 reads CASSLERGWTYNEQFF. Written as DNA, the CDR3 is TGTGCCAGCAGTTTAGAACGGGGATGGACCTACAATGAGCAGTTCTTC.

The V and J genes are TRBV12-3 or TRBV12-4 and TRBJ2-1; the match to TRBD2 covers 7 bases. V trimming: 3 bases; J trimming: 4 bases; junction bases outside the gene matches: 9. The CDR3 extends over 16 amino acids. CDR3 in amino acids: CASSLGLGGTYNEQFF. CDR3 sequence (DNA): TGTGCCAGCAGTTTGGGATTGGGGGGGACTTACAATGAGCAGTTCTTC.

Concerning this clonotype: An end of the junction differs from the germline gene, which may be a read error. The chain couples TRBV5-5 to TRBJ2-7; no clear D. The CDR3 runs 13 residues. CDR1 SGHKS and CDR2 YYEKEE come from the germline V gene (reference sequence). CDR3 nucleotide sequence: TGTGCCAGGAGCTTCGGACCCCTCTACGAGCAGTACTTC. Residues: CARSFGPLYEQYF. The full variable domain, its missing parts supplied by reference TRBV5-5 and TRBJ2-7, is DAGVTQSPTHLIKTRGQQVTLRCSPISGHKSVSWYQQVLGQGPQFIFQYYEKEERGRGNFPDRFSARQFPNYSSELNVNALLLGDSALYLCARSFGPLYEQYFGPGTRLTVT.

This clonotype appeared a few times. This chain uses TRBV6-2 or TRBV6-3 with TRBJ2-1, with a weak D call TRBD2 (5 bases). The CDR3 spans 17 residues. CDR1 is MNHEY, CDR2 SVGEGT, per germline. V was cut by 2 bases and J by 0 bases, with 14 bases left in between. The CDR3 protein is CASSYEVGESSYNEQFF. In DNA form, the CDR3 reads TGTGCCAGCAGTTACGAAGTCGGGGAGAGCTCCTACAATGAGCAGTTCTTC.

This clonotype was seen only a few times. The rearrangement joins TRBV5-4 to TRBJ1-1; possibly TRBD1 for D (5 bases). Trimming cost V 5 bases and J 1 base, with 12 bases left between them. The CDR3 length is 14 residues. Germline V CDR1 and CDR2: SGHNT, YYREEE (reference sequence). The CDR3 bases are TGTGCCAGCAGGGCAGGGTATGGGAACACTGAAGCTTTCTTT. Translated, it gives CASRAGYGNTEAFF.